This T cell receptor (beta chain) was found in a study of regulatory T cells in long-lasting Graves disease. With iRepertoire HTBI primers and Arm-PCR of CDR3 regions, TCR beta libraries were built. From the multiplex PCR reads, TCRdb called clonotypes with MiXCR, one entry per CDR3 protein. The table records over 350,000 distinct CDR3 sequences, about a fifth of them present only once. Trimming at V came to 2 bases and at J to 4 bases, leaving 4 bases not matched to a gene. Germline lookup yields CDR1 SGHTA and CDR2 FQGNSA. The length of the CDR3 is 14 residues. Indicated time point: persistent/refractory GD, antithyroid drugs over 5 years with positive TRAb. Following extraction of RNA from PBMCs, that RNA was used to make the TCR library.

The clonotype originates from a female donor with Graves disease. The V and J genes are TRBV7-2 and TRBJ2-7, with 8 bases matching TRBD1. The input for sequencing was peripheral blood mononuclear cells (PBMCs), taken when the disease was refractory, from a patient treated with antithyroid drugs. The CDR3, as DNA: TGTGCCAGCAGCTTATGGACAGGGCTGTACGAGCAGTACTTC. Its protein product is CASSLWTGLYEQYF.